This T cell receptor beta chain comes out of a study of cytomegalovirus exposure and HLA in healthy donors. General study results and limits: Listed as cytomegalovirus-associated were around 160 TCR beta chains. Presence/absence analyses took donor sequencing depth as roughly uniform. One variant, a missense change in DCLRE1C, was linked in a later analysis to TCR beta V- and J-gene trimming.

Primers included in the PCR were 60 Vbeta and 13 Jbeta primers. Profiling relied on immunoSEQ multiplex PCR, and the TCRdb table lists in-frame clones only, not all of them. This table holds 140,000 to 150,000 clones, 70% to 80% found once. Note on this clone: What it binds is not known.

This clonotype was obtained from a young woman in good health and CMV-seropositive. Sequencing was done on a sample of PBMCs.

CDR3 coding DNA: TGTGCCAGCATCATAGATCGGGGGAACCGTAAGTCACCCCTCCACTTT. Translated: CASIIDRGNRKSPLHF. The V and J genes are TRBV2 and TRBJ1-6; D possibly corresponds to TRBD1 (5 bases). The CDR3 covers 16 residues. Germline lookup yields CDR1 SNHLY and CDR2 FYNNEI. V was pared by 7 bases and J by 10 bases, with 23 bases between. The full variable domain, with the rest looked up from reference TRBV2 and TRBJ1-6, is EPEVTQTPSHQVTQMGQEVILRCVPISNHLYFYWYRQILGQKVEFLVSFYNNEISEKSEIFDDQFSVERPDGSNFTLKIRSTKLEDSAMYFCASIIDRGNRKSPLHFGNGTRLTVT.